This T cell receptor beta chain emerged from a study of T cells in Graves' hyperthyroidism and ophthalmopathy. Participants, patients aged 18 to 65, had newly diagnosed hyperthyroidism with a duration under 2 months. Amplified regions were TCR beta CDR3 sequences from RNA transcripts. RT-PCR in the first round (using the HTBI primer set) targeted the TCR CDR3. MiXCR, applied by TCRdb to the multiplex PCR reads, yields one record per CDR3 protein. The sample includes a few hundred thousand distinct CDR3 sequences, approximately 15% of them seen just once. With 2 bases removed from V and 1 base from J, the gap between germline ends came to 17 bases. The CDR3 is made up of 18 amino acids. Germline V gives CDR1 SEHNR, CDR2 FQNEAQ (reference sequence).

The specimen sequenced was blood. The chain recombines TRBV7-9 with TRBJ2-2; TRBD2 might be the D (6 bases). The TCR originated in a woman under 30 with Graves' hyperthyroidism. The CDR3 protein is CASSLKIGRVLNTGELFF. CDR3 in DNA: TGTGCCAGCAGCTTAAAGATCGGGAGAGTCTTGAACACCGGGGAGCTGTTTTTT.